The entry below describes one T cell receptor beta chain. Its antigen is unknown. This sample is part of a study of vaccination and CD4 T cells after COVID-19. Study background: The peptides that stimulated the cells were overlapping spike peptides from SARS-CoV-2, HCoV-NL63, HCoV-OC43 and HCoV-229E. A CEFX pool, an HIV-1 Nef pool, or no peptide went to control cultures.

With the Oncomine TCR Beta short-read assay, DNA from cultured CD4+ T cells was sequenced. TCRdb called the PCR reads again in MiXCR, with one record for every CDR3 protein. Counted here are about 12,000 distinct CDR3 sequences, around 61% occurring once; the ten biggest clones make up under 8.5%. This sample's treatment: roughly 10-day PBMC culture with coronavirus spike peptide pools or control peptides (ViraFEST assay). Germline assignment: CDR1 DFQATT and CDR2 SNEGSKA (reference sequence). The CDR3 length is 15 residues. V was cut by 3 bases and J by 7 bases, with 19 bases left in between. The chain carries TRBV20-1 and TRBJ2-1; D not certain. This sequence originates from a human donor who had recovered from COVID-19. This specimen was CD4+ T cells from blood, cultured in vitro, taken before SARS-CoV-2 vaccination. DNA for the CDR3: TGCAGTGCTAGCCGCAATGGTAAAAATCCTAATGAGCAGTTCTTC. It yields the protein CSASRNGKNPNEQFF.